The source of this TCR beta chain is a study of blood T cell repertoires in COVID-19. Overall study: Acute and convalescent COVID-19 specimens originated in the United States, Italy and Spain.

Germline loops: CDR1 MNHEY, CDR2 SVGAGI. V lost 11 bases to trimming and J lost 9 bases, with 20 bases between them. This CDR3 is 13 amino acids long. Original analysis: Amplification of reference gene primers was used by the study to estimate nucleated cell counts. Using immunoSEQ multiplex PCR, the repertoire was profiled, and TCRdb retains in-frame clones only, with some absent. For V, J and clone size, that table is used; D and trimming come from the DNA. The table lists under 350,000 clones, 65% to 90% of them singletons, with roughly 7.8% in the top ten. The genes are TRBV6-5 and TRBJ2-1; D perhaps matches TRBD2 (6 bases). The sample was peripheral blood. This clonotype originated in a human donor in a cohort sampled during active COVID-19. The CDR3: CAAAMEGTGEQFF. In DNA form, the CDR3 reads TGTGCCGCCGCGATGGAGGGGACGGGTGAGCAGTTCTTC.